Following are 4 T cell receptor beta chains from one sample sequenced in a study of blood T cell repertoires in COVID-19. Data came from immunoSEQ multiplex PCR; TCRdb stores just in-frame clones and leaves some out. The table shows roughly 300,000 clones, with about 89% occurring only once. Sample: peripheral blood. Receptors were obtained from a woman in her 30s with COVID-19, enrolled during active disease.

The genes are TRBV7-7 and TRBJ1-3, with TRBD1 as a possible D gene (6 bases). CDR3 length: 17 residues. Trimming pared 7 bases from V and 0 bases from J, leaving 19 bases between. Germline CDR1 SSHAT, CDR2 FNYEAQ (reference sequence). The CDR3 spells CASTTPGTGISGNTIYF. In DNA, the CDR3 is TGTGCCAGCACCACACCAGGAACAGGGATCTCTGGAAACACCATATATTTT.

DNA of the CDR3: TGTGCCAGCAGCCACGGAAGACAAGCGGGAGGGGCTCAAGAGACCCAGTACTTC. This sequence encodes CASSHGRQAGGAQETQYF. This chain joins TRBV3-1 (or the pseudogene TRBV3-2) and TRBJ2-5, with 10 nucleotides matching TRBD2. Germline CDR1 and CDR2: LGHDT and YNNKEL (reference sequence). The CDR3 sequence is 18 residues long. J was trimmed by 2 bases and V by 3 bases; bases with no gene match: 12.

The DNA of the CDR3 is TGTGCCAGCAGCTCCGGACAGGGGGCGACAGATACGCAGTATTTT. Translating gives CASSSGQGATDTQYF. The V call is TRBV11-2, the J call TRBJ2-3, with 11 bases identical to TRBD1. The ends lost 4 bases at V and 3 bases at J; junction bases unmatched: 3. Germline V gene data show CDR1 as SGHAT and CDR2 as FQNNGV. The CDR3 is 15 amino acids.

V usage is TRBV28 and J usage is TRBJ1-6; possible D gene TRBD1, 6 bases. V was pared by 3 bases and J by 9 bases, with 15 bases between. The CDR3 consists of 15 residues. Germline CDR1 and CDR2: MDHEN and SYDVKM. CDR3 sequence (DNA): TGTGCCAGCAGTTTGGGGGCGGGTCCACGTTCACCCCTCCACTTT. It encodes CASSLGAGPRSPLHF.